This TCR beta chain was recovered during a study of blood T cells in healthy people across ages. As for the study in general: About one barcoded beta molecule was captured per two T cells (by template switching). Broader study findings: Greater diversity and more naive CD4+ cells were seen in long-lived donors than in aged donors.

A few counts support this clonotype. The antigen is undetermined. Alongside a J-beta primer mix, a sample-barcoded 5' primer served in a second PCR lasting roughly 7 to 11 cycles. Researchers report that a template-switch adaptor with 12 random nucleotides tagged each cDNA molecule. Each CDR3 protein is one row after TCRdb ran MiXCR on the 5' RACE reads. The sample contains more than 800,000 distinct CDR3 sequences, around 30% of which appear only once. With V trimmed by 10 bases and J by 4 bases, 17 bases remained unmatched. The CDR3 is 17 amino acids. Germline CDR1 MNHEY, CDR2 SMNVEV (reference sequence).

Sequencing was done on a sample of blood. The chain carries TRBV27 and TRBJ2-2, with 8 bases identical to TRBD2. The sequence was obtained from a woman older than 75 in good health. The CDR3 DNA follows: TGTGCCACTCAACTCTCAGCGGGGGACCACTTCACCGGGGAGCTGTTTTTT. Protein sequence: CATQLSAGDHFTGELFF.